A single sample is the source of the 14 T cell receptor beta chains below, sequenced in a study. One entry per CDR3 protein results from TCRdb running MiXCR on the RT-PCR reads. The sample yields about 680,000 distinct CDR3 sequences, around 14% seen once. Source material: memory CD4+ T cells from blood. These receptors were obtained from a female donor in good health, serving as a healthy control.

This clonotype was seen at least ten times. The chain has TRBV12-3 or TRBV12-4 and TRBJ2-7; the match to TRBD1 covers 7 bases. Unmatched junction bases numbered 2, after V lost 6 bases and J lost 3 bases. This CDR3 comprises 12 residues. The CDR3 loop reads CASRRQGYEQYF. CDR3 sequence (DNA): TGTGCCAGCAGGAGACAGGGCTACGAGCAGTACTTC.

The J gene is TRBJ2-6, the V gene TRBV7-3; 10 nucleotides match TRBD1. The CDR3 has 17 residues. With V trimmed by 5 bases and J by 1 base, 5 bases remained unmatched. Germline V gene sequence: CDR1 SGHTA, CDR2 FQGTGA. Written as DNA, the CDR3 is TGTGCCAGCAGCACCGGGACAGGGGTTTCTGGGGCCAACGTCCTGACTTTC. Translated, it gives CASSTGTGVSGANVLTF. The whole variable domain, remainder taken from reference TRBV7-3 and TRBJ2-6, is GAGVSQTPSNKVTEKGKYVELRCDPISGHTALYWYRQSLGQGPEFLIYFQGTGAADDSGLPNDRFFAVRPEGSVSTLKIQRTERGDSAVYLCASSTGTGVSGANVLTFGAGSRLTVL.

This CDR3 is CASSPRGQGARGYTF. The CDR3 nucleotides read TGTGCCAGCAGCCCAAGGGGACAGGGGGCGCGAGGCTACACCTTC. The chain joins TRBV28 to TRBJ1-2; the match to TRBD1 covers 12 bases. V trimming: 6 bases; J trimming: 8 bases; junction bases outside the gene matches: 10. CDR3 length: 15 residues. Germline V CDR1 and CDR2: MDHEN, SYDVKM.

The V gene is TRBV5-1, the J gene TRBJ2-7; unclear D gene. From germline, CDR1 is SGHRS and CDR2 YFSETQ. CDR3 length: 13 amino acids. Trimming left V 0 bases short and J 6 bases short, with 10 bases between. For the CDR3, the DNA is TGCGCCAGCAGCTTGGGCCACGATTCCGAGCAGTACTTC. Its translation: CASSLGHDSEQYF.

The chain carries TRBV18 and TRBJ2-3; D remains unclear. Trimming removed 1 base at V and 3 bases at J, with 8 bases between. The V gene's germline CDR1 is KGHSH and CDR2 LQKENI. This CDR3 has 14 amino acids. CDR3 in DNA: TGTGCCAGCTCACCACTAGAACCTACAGATACGCAGTATTTT. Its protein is CASSPLEPTDTQYF.

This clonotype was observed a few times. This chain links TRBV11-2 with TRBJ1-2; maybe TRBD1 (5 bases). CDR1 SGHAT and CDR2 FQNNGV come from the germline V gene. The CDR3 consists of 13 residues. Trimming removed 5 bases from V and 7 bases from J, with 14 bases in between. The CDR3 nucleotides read TGTGCCAGCAGCCCTGGGGCAGGGTCTGGCTACACCTTC. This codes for CASSPGAGSGYTF.

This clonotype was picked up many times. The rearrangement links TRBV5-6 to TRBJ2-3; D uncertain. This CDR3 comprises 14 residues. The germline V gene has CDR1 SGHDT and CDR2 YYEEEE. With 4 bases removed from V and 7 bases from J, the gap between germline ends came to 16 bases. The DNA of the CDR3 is TGTGCCAGCAGCCCGGGCACTATCGTCCATACGCAGTATTTT. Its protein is CASSPGTIVHTQYF.

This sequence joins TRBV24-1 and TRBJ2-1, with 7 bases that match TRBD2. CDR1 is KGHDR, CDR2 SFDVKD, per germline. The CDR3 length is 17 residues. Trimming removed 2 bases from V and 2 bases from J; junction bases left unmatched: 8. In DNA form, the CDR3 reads TGTGCCACCAGTGATTCCCAAGGGAGGGGTCCCTACAATGAGCAGTTCTTC. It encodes CATSDSQGRGPYNEQFF.

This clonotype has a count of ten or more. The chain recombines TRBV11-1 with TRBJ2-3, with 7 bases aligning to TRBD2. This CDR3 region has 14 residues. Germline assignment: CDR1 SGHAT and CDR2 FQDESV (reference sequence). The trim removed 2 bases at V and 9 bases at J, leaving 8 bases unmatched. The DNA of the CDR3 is TGTGCCAGCAGCTTAACGGGGAGGGGAGGAACGCAGTATTTT. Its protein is CASSLTGRGGTQYF. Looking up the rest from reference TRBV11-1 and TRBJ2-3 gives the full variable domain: EAEVAQSPRYKITEKSQAVAFWCDPISGHATLYWYRQILGQGPELLVQFQDESVVDDSQLPKDRFSAERLKGVDSTLKIQPAELGDSAMYLCASSLTGRGGTQYFGPGTRLTVL.

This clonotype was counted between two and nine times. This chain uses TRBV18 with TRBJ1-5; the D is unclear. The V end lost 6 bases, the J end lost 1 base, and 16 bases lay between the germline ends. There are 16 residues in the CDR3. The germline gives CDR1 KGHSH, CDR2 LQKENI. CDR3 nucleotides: TGTGCCAGCTCCAACCTCAGTGATCCGAGCAATCAGCCCCAGCATTTT. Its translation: CASSNLSDPSNQPQHF.

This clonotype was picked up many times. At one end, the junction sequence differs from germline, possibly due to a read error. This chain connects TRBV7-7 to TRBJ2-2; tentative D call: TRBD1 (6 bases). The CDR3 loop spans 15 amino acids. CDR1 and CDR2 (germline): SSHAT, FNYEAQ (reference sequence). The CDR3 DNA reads TGTGCTAGCAGCTTGGGGGCCTTCGGGACCGGGGAGCTGTTTTTT. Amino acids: CASSLGAFGTGELFF.

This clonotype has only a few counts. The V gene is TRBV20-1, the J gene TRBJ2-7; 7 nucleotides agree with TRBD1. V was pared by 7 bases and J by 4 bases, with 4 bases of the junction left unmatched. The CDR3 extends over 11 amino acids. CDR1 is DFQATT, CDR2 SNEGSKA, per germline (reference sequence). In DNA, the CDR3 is TGCAGTGGGGGACAGTATTACGAGCAGTACTTC. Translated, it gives CSGGQYYEQYF.

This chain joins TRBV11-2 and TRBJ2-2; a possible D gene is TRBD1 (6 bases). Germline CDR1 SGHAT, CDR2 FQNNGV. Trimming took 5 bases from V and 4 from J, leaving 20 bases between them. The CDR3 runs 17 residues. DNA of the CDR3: TGTGCCAGCAGCACGAGGACAGTGGGGTTTTTCACCGGGGAGCTGTTTTTT. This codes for CASSTRTVGFFTGELFF.

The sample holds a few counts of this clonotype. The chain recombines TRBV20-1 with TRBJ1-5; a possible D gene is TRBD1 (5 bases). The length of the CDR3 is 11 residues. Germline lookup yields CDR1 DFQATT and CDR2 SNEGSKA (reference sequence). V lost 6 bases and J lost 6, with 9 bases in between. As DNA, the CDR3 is TGCAGTGCCGGAGGGACTCAGCCCCAGCATTTT. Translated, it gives CSAGGTQPQHF.